The 11 T cell receptor beta chains below all came from one sample that was sequenced in a study of blood T cell repertoires in COVID-19. Sequencing was performed with immunoSEQ multiplex PCR; in TCRdb, only in-frame clones are kept and a portion is missing. The sample lists fewer than 90,000 clones; about 90% were seen once. Input material: peripheral blood. These receptor sequences come from a woman older than 75 with active COVID-19.

This rearrangement joins TRBV7-6 to TRBJ2-1; 7 bases align to TRBD2. This CDR3 contains 16 residues. J was trimmed by 3 bases and V by 4 bases; bases with no gene match: 9. Germline loops: CDR1 SGHVS, CDR2 FNYEAQ. The CDR3 DNA sequence: TGTGCCAGCAGCTCGTCCGGGACTAACTACTACAATGAGCAGTTCTTC. It encodes CASSSSGTNYYNEQFF.

The J gene is TRBJ2-5, the V gene TRBV29-1; 11 bases align to TRBD2. Germline CDR1 and CDR2: SQVTM and ANQGSEA. Unmatched junction bases numbered 2, after V lost 7 bases and J lost 4 bases. The CDR3 runs 12 residues. For the CDR3, the DNA is TGCAGCGCCGGGACTAGCGGAGAGACCCAGTACTTC. As protein: CSAGTSGETQYF. Together with reference TRBV29-1 and TRBJ2-5, the CDR3 gives the full variable domain: SAVISQKPSRDICQRGTSLTIQCQVDSQVTMMFWYRQQPGQSLTLIATANQGSEATYESGFVIDKFPISRPNLTFSTLTVSNMSPEDSSIYLCSAGTSGETQYFGPGTRLLVL.

This chain connects TRBV11-2 to TRBJ2-7; unclear D gene. From germline, CDR1 is SGHAT and CDR2 FQNNGV. CDR3 length: 12 amino acids. Trimming pared 6 bases from V and 0 bases from J, leaving 6 bases between. The CDR3: CASSPYSYEQYF. The CDR3 DNA reads TGTGCCAGCAGTCCGTACTCCTACGAGCAGTACTTC.

V and J are TRBV16 and TRBJ1-6, with D uncertain. The CDR3 spans 16 residues. Germline V gene sequence: CDR1 KGHSY, CDR2 FQNENV. V lost 2 bases, J lost 5 bases, and 13 bases lay in between. The CDR3 DNA reads as TGTGCCAGCAGCCAACTAGGTGACCAGAATAATTCACCCCTCCACTTT. Its translation is CASSQLGDQNNSPLHF.

The chain uses TRBV27 and TRBJ1-1, with a tentative D call TRBD1 (5 bases). CDR3 length equals 14 residues. Between the trimmed V and J ends, which lost 3 bases and 4 bases, there was a span of 12 bases. Germline values: CDR1 MNHEY, CDR2 SMNVEV (reference sequence). The CDR3 protein is CASSFRGEVTEAFF. For the CDR3, the DNA is TGTGCCAGCAGTTTTCGGGGGGAGGTCACTGAAGCTTTCTTT.

This sequence joins TRBV4-3 and TRBJ2-7, with D perhaps TRBD2 (5 bases). The CDR3 totals 14 residues. V lost 0 bases and J 2 bases, leaving 8 bases between the germline ends. From germline, CDR1 is LGHNA and CDR2 YSLEER. CDR3 region: CASSQDVGAYEQYF. CDR3 nucleotide sequence: TGCGCCAGCAGCCAAGATGTCGGGGCCTACGAGCAGTACTTC.

The chain carries TRBV13 and TRBJ1-1; 7 positions agree with TRBD1. J gave up 5 bases and V 10 bases, and 19 bases lay outside the gene matches. The germline V gene encodes CDR1 PRHDT and CDR2 FYEKMQ (reference sequence). This CDR3 spans 16 amino acids. The CDR3 is CATPRQGRSMGTEAFF. CDR3 bases: TGTGCCACCCCTAGACAGGGTCGGTCCATGGGGACTGAAGCTTTCTTT. The whole variable domain, filled in from reference TRBV13 and TRBJ1-1, reads AAGVIQSPRHLIKEKRETATLKCYPIPRHDTVYWYQQGPGQDPQFLISFYEKMQSDKGSIPDRFSAQQFSDYHSELNMSSLELGDSALYFCATPRQGRSMGTEAFFGQGTRLTVV.

The chain has TRBV27 and TRBJ2-7; 7 bases align to TRBD1. This CDR3 contains 13 residues. Unmatched junction bases numbered 8, after V lost 6 bases and J lost 6 bases. CDR1 is MNHEY, CDR2 SMNVEV, per germline (reference sequence). The CDR3 loop is CASSYRGRGEQYF. CDR3 DNA sequence: TGTGCCAGCAGCTACAGGGGCCGAGGCGAGCAGTACTTC.

V usage is TRBV6-2 or TRBV6-3 and J usage is TRBJ2-3, with a weak D call TRBD1 (5 bases). Germline CDR1 is MNHEY and CDR2 is SVGEGT. Trimming left V 1 base short and J 6 bases short, with 11 bases between. This CDR3 region has 14 residues. The CDR3 loop reads CASSYWQGEDTQYF. DNA for the CDR3: TGTGCCAGCAGTTACTGGCAGGGTGAGGATACGCAGTATTTT.

This clone showed up just a few times. The rearrangement links TRBV2 to TRBJ1-2; 7 positions match TRBD1. Germline values: CDR1 SNHLY, CDR2 FYNNEI. This CDR3 has 14 residues. With V trimmed by 6 bases and J by 3 bases, 7 bases remained unmatched. The CDR3 protein is CASRATGLDYGYTF. The CDR3 DNA follows: TGTGCCAGCAGGGCGACAGGGCTCGACTATGGCTACACCTTC.

This rearrangement joins TRBV18 to TRBJ2-1; TRBD2 aligns across 10 bases. The germline V gene has CDR1 KGHSH and CDR2 LQKENI. The trim removed 3 bases at V and 7 bases at J, leaving 6 bases unmatched. The CDR3 is 15 residues long. CDR3 in DNA: TGTGCCAGCTCACCGGCTAGCGGGAGAATAAATGAGCAGTTCTTC. Translation gives CASSPASGRINEQFF.